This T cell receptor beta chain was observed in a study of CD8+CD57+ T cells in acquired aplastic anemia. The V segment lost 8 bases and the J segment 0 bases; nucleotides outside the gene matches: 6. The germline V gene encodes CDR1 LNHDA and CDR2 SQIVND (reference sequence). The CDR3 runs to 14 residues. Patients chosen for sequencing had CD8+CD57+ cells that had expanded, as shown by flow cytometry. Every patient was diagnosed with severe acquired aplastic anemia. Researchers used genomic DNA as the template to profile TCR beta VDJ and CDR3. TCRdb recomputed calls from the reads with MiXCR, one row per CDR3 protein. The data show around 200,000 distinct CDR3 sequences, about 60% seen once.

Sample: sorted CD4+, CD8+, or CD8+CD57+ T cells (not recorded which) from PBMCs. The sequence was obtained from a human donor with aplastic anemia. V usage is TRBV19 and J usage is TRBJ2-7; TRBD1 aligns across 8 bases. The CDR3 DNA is TGTGCCAGTCGGGACAGGTCGAGCTCCTACGAGCAGTACTTC. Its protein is CASRDRSSSYEQYF.